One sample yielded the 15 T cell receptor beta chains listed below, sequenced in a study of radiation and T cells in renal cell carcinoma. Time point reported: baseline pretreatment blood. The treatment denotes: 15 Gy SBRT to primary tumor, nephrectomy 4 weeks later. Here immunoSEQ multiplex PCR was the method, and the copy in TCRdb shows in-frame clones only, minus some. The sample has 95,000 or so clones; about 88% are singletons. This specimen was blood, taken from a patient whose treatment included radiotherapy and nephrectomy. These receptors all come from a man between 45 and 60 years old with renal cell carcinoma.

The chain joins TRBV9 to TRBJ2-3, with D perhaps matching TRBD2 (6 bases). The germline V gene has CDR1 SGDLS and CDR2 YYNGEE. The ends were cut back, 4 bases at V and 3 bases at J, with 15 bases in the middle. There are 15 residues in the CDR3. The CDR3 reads CASSQTPGLTDTQYF. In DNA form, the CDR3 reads TGTGCCAGCAGCCAAACCCCGGGACTTACAGATACGCAGTATTTT. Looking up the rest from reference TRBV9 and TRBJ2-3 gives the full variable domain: DSGVTQTPKHLITATGQRVTLRCSPRSGDLSVYWYQQSLDQGLQFLIQYYNGEERAKGNILERFSAQQFPDLHSELNLSSLELGDSALYFCASSQTPGLTDTQYFGPGTRLTVL.

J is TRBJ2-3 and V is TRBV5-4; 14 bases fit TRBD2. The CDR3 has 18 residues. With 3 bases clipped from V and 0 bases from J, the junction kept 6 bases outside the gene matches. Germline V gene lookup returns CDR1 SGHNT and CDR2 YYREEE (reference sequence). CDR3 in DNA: TGTGCCAGCAGCTCGGGACTAGCGGGGGCCTCTAGCACAGATACGCAGTATTTT. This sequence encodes CASSSGLAGASSTDTQYF.

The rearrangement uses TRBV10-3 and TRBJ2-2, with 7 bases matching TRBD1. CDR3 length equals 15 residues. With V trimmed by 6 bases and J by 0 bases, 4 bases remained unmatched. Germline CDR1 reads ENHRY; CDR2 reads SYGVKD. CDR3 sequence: CAIRGQHANTGELFF. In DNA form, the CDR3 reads TGTGCCATCAGGGGACAGCACGCGAACACCGGGGAGCTGTTTTTT.

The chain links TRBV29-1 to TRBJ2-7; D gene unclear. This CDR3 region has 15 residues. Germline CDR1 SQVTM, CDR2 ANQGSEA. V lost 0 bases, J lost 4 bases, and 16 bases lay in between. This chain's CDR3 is CSVEEGIGYGYEQYF. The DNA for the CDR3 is TGCAGCGTTGAAGAGGGGATCGGTTACGGTTACGAGCAGTACTTC.

The CDR3 nucleotides are TGTGCCAGCAGTTTACCTTGGGGGCCCTCCTACGAGCAGTACTTC. Translation: CASSLPWGPSYEQYF. The chain links TRBV28 to TRBJ2-7, with a weak D call TRBD1 (6 bases). Per the germline V gene, CDR1 is MDHEN and CDR2 is SYDVKM. This CDR3 has 15 residues. V lost 2 bases and J 0 bases, leaving 11 bases between the germline ends.

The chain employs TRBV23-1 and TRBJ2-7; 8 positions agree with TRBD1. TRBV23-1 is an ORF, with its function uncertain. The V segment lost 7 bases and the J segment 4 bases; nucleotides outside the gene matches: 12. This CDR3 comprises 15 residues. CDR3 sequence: CASISGTGLEYEQYF. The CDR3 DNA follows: TGCGCCAGCATTTCTGGGACAGGATTGGAATACGAGCAGTACTTC.

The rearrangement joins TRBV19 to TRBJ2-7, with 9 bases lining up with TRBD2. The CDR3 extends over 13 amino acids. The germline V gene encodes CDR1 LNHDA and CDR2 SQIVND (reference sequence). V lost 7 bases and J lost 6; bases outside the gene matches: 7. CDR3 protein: CASTGGRGGEQYF. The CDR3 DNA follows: TGTGCCAGTACTGGCGGGAGGGGGGGCGAGCAGTACTTC.

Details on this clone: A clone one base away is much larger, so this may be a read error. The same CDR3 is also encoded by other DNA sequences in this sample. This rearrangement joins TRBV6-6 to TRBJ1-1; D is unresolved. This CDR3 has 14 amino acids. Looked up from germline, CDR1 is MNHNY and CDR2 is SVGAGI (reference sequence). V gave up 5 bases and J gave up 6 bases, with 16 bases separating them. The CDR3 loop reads CASSNQTGYSEAFF. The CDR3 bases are TGTGCCAGCAGTAATCAGACGGGGTACTCTGAAGCTTTCTTT.

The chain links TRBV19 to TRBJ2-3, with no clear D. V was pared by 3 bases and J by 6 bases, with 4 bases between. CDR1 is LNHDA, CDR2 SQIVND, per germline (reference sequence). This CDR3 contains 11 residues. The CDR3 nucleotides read TGTGCCAGTAGTATCATGGATACGCAGTATTTT. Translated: CASSIMDTQYF. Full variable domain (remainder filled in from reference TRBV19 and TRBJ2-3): DGGITQSPKYLFRKEGQNVTLSCEQNLNHDAMYWYRQDPGQGLRLIYYSQIVNDFQKGDIAEGYSVSREKKESFPLTVTSAQKNPTAFYLCASSIMDTQYFGPGTRLTVL.

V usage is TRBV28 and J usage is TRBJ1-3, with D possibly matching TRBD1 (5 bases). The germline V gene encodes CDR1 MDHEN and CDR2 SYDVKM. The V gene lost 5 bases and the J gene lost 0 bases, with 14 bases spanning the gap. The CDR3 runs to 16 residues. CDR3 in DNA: TGTGCCAGCAGTGGATGGAGGGACCACTCTGGAAACACCATATATTTT. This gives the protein CASSGWRDHSGNTIYF. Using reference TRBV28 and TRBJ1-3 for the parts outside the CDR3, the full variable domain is DVKVTQSSRYLVKRTGEKVFLECVQDMDHENMFWYRQDPGLGLRLIYFSYDVKMKEKGDIPEGYSVSREKKERFSLILESASTNQTSMYLCASSGWRDHSGNTIYFGEGSWLTVV.

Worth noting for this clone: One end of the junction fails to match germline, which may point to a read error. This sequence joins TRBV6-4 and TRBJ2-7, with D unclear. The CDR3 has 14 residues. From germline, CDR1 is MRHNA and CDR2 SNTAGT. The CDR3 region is CASSYSYSTYEQYF. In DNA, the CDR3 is TGTGCCAGCAGTTACTCGTACAGCACCTACGAGCAGTACTTC.

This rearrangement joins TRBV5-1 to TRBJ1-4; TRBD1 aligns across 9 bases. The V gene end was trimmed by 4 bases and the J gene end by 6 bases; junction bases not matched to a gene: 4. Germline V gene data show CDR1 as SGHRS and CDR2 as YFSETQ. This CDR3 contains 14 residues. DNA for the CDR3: TGCGCCAGCAGCACAGGGGGCGCTGATGAAAAACTGTTTTTT. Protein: CASSTGGADEKLFF.

CDR3 in amino acids: CASSLGDRGLSYGYTF. The CDR3 DNA reads TGTGCCAGCAGCTTAGGGGACAGGGGGCTAAGCTATGGCTACACCTTC. The chain employs TRBV11-2 and TRBJ1-2, with 12 positions matching TRBD1. V gave up 1 base and J gave up 4 bases; unmatched junction bases: 4. The CDR3 contains 16 residues. Germline V gene data show CDR1 as SGHAT and CDR2 as FQNNGV.

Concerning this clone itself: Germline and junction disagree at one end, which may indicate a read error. The CDR3 DNA follows: TGTGCTAGCAGCTTGAACCTAGGGGCGAACACCGGGGAGCTGTTTTTT. Encoded protein: CASSLNLGANTGELFF. The chain carries TRBV7-7 and TRBJ2-2; D may be TRBD1 (5 bases). CDR3 length: 16 residues. CDR1 is SSHAT, CDR2 FNYEAQ, per germline (reference sequence).

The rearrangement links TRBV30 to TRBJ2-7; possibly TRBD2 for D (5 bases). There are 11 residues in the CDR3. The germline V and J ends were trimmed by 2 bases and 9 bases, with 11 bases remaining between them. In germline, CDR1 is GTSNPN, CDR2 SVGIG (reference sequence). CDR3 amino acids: CAWSSGAGQYF. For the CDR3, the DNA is TGTGCCTGGAGTAGTGGCGCGGGGCAGTACTTC.